Following are 16 T cell receptor beta chains from one sample sequenced in a study of regulatory T cells in long-lasting Graves disease. Assembly of TCR beta libraries relied on iRepertoire HTBI primers together with Arm-PCR of CDR3 regions. A single record per CDR3 protein comes from TCRdb applying MiXCR to the multiplex PCR reads. The sample holds 600,000 to 850,000 distinct CDR3 sequences; roughly 30% are singletons and the top ten take roughly 40%. Time point described: persistent/refractory GD, antithyroid drugs over 5 years with positive TRAb. Extracted RNA from PBMCs served as the source of the TCR library. The sequenced sample was peripheral blood mononuclear cells (PBMCs), obtained when the disease was refractory, from a patient treated with antithyroid drugs. The receptors derive from a female donor with Graves disease.

The chain has TRBV27 and TRBJ2-7; either TRBD1 or TRBD2 may supply D (6 bases each). The CDR3 runs to 16 residues. Trimming took off 4 bases at V and 1 base at J, with 17 bases between the two ends. Germline V gives CDR1 MNHEY, CDR2 SMNVEV (reference sequence). The CDR3: CASSYGGPLASYEQYF. The CDR3 DNA follows: TGTGCCAGCAGTTATGGGGGGCCGCTCGCTTCCTACGAGCAGTACTTC.

The chain recombines TRBV6-1 with TRBJ1-2; D call uncertain. The ends were cut back, 2 bases at V and 4 bases at J, with 8 bases in the middle. The germline V gene encodes CDR1 MNHNS and CDR2 SASEGT. The length of the CDR3 is 13 residues. The CDR3 sequence is CASSESVGYGYTF. CDR3 in DNA: TGTGCCAGCAGTGAATCTGTGGGCTATGGCTACACCTTC.

This clonotype was counted ten times or more. The chain has TRBV11-2 and TRBJ1-1; D is uncertain. Per germline, CDR1 SGHAT and CDR2 FQNNGV. This CDR3 has 13 residues. Trimming stripped 2 bases from V and 10 bases from J, with 14 bases between. CDR3 loop: CASSLPGSLGAFF. CDR3 coding DNA: TGTGCCAGCAGCTTACCGGGCAGCTTGGGAGCTTTCTTT. Combining the CDR3 with reference TRBV11-2 and TRBJ1-1 gives the whole variable domain EAGVAQSPRYKIIEKRQSVAFWCNPISGHATLYWYQQILGQGPKLLIQFQNNGVVDDSQLPKDRFSAERLKGVDSTLKIQPAKLEDSAVYLCASSLPGSLGAFFGQGTRLTVV.

The CDR3 protein is CASSRVGPADTQYF. The DNA of the CDR3 is TGTGCCAGCTCTCGAGTGGGGCCGGCGGATACGCAGTATTTT. V and J are TRBV6-1 and TRBJ2-3, with D maybe TRBD1 (5 bases). Looked up from germline, CDR1 is MNHNS and CDR2 is SASEGT. This CDR3 is 14 amino acids long. V lost 8 bases and J lost 6, with 18 bases in between.

The chain links TRBV29-1 to TRBJ2-5; D assignment may be TRBD1 or TRBD2 (6 bases each). The CDR3 is 13 amino acids. Germline V CDR1 and CDR2: SQVTM, ANQGSEA. Trimming left V 1 base short and J 6 bases short, with 12 bases between. The CDR3 sequence is CSVEGEGGKTQYF. The CDR3 nucleotides read TGCAGCGTTGAAGGAGAGGGGGGAAAGACCCAGTACTTC.

In this sample, this clonotype turned up many times. This chain joins TRBV28 and TRBJ1-5, with a possible D match to TRBD1 (6 bases). This CDR3 is 15 amino acids long. Germline loops: CDR1 MDHEN, CDR2 SYDVKM. V dropped 8 bases and J dropped 5 bases, with 19 bases sitting between them. CDR3 loop: CASLSQGRGDQPQHF. Here the CDR3 DNA reads TGTGCCAGCTTGAGCCAGGGGCGAGGGGATCAGCCCCAGCATTTT. The variable domain in full, completed from reference TRBV28 and TRBJ1-5, reads DVKVTQSSRYLVKRTGEKVFLECVQDMDHENMFWYRQDPGLGLRLIYFSYDVKMKEKGDIPEGYSVSREKKERFSLILESASTNQTSMYLCASLSQGRGDQPQHFGDGTRLSIL.

The chain employs TRBV5-1 and TRBJ2-7, with D perhaps matching TRBD2 (6 bases). This CDR3 has 14 amino acids. CDR1 is SGHRS and CDR2 is YFSETQ in the germline V gene. The ends were cut back, 1 base at V and 6 bases at J, with 14 bases in the middle. Here the CDR3 reads CASSLHGETSEQYF. The CDR3 nucleotides read TGCGCCAGCAGCTTGCACGGGGAGACTAGCGAGCAGTACTTC.

V and J are TRBV6-2 or TRBV6-3 and TRBJ1-1; D is possibly TRBD1 (6 bases). The CDR3 has 15 amino acids. Germline V gives CDR1 MNHEY, CDR2 SVGEGT. V lost 8 bases, J lost 0 bases, and 16 bases lay in between. The CDR3 DNA is TGTGCCAGCCGTTTGAAGAGGGGGATGAACACTGAAGCTTTCTTT. Translation gives CASRLKRGMNTEAFF.

This chain connects TRBV7-9 to TRBJ2-5, with D possibly being TRBD1 or TRBD2 (5 bases each). CDR1 and CDR2 from the germline V gene are SEHNR and FQNEAQ (reference sequence). Trimming left V 5 bases short and J 3 bases short, with 13 bases between. The CDR3 totals 14 residues. This chain's CDR3 is CASSPPMGEETQYF. The DNA for the CDR3 is TGTGCCAGCAGCCCCCCAATGGGGGAAGAGACCCAGTACTTC. The complete variable domain, with remaining parts taken from reference TRBV7-9 and TRBJ2-5, reads DTGVSQNPRHKITKRGQNVTFRCDPISEHNRLYWYRQTLGQGPEFLTYFQNEAQLEKSRLLSDRFSAERPKGSFSTLEIQRTEQGDSAMYLCASSPPMGEETQYFGPGTRLLVL.

The CDR3 region is CASSEDSSWAGNEQFF. The CDR3 DNA reads TGTGCCAGCAGTGAAGACTCCTCTTGGGCCGGGAATGAGCAGTTCTTC. The chain employs TRBV2 and TRBJ2-1; D is unresolved. In germline, CDR1 is SNHLY, CDR2 FYNNEI. This CDR3 region has 16 residues. Trimming pared 1 base from V and 7 bases from J, leaving 17 bases between.

This clonotype was counted between two and nine times. This sequence joins TRBV12-3 or TRBV12-4 and TRBJ2-5, with D unresolved. The germline V and J ends were trimmed by 7 bases and 5 bases, with 20 bases remaining between them. This CDR3 is 15 amino acids long. CDR3 protein: CASTTPPADGETQYF. The CDR3, as DNA: TGTGCCAGCACCACCCCCCCGGCAGACGGGGAGACCCAGTACTTC.

This clonotype has ten or more counts. The CDR3 reads CASSEDYSYEQYF. The CDR3 bases are TGTGCCAGCAGTGAAGACTACTCCTACGAGCAGTACTTC. V and J are TRBV2 and TRBJ2-7; no reliable D call. The V gene lost 1 base and the J gene lost 0 bases, with 4 bases spanning the gap. CDR1 SNHLY and CDR2 FYNNEI come from the germline V gene. The CDR3 is 13 amino acids.

At least ten counts were recorded for this clonotype. The rearrangement joins TRBV28 to TRBJ1-6; 10 bases fit TRBD1. V lost 4 bases to trimming and J lost 5 bases; unmatched junction nucleotides: 2. Germline lookup yields CDR1 MDHEN and CDR2 SYDVKM. The CDR3 is 15 residues long. This chain's CDR3 is CASSSGQGDNSPLHF. CDR3 coding DNA: TGTGCCAGCAGTTCCGGACAGGGGGATAATTCACCCCTCCACTTT.

The CDR3 DNA reads TGTGCCAGTAGTATTCGGGGGACCACTGAAGCTTTCTTT. Protein sequence: CASSIRGTTEAFF. This chain links TRBV19 with TRBJ1-1; possible D gene TRBD1, 5 bases. This CDR3 comprises 13 residues. Trimming cost V 3 bases and J 4 bases, with 9 bases left between them. Germline assignment: CDR1 LNHDA and CDR2 SQIVND (reference sequence).

J is TRBJ1-5 and V is TRBV9; 7 bases agree with TRBD1. This CDR3 has 17 amino acids. Germline CDR1 and CDR2: SGDLS and YYNGEE. V was clipped by 0 bases and J by 0 bases; unmatched bases: 6. The CDR3: CASSVGTGQDSNQPQHF. The CDR3 coding sequence is TGTGCCAGCAGCGTAGGAACCGGACAGGATAGCAATCAGCCCCAGCATTTT.

The chain employs TRBV5-5 and TRBJ1-1; D is undetermined. With 3 bases removed from V and 5 bases from J, the gap between germline ends came to 11 bases. The CDR3 runs 13 residues. Germline CDR1 and CDR2: SGHKS and YYEKEE (reference sequence). In DNA, the CDR3 is TGTGCCAGCAGCTACCATGATAAGACTGAAGCTTTCTTT. It specifies CASSYHDKTEAFF.